The 24 T cell receptor beta chains reported below all come from one sample, sequenced in a study of blood T cells in healthy people across ages. Using a J-beta primer mix together with a sample-barcoded 5' primer, a second PCR was run for about 6 to 11 cycles. TCRdb reanalysed the 5' RACE reads using MiXCR and keeps one entry per CDR3 protein. The table lists approximately 800,000 distinct CDR3 sequences, roughly 34% of them singletons, with under 15% in the top ten. The sequenced sample was blood. The receptors here all came from a man in his late teens or twenties in good health.

A remark on this clonotype: At one end, the junction sequence differs from germline, possibly due to a read error. This chain uses TRBV4-1 with TRBJ2-1; TRBD2 might be the D (6 bases). In germline, CDR1 is MGHRA, CDR2 YSYEKL. This CDR3 comprises 16 residues. CDR3 amino acids: CASSQVDLAYYNKQFF. The CDR3 DNA sequence: TGCGCCAGCAGCCAAGTAGATCTAGCGTACTACAATAAGCAGTTCTTC.

The rearrangement links TRBV10-3 to TRBJ1-1, with D unresolved. V was clipped by 6 bases and J by 6 bases, with 14 bases between them. In germline, CDR1 is ENHRY, CDR2 SYGVKD. This CDR3 region has 13 residues. CDR3 sequence: CAISQERGSEAFF. The CDR3 DNA is TGTGCCATCAGCCAAGAACGGGGATCTGAAGCTTTCTTT.

This clonotype has just a few counts. The V and J genes are TRBV20-1 and TRBJ2-1, with D tentatively TRBD1 (6 bases). The length of the CDR3 is 12 residues. Trimming took off 5 bases at V and 4 bases at J, with 9 bases between the two ends. The germline gives CDR1 DFQATT, CDR2 SNEGSKA (reference sequence). The CDR3 sequence: CSAAQGYNEQFF. DNA for the CDR3: TGCAGTGCTGCACAGGGATACAATGAGCAGTTCTTC.

This clonotype was observed many times. The chain has TRBV9 and TRBJ1-2; TRBD1 matches at 9 bases. The CDR3 consists of 15 residues. CDR1 is SGDLS, CDR2 YYNGEE, per germline. The V and J ends lost 6 bases and 0 bases, in that order; junction bases with no gene match: 6. The CDR3 DNA reads TGTGCCAGCACCCTTGGACAGGGGCCTAACTATGGCTACACCTTC. This gives the protein CASTLGQGPNYGYTF.

This clonotype was seen only once. The CDR3 reads CASSPTQPDTQYF. In DNA, the CDR3 is TGCGCCAGCAGCCCCACACAGCCAGATACGCAGTATTTT. This rearrangement joins TRBV4-3 to TRBJ2-3; D is unclear. CDR1 LGHNA and CDR2 YSLEER come from the germline V gene. V was shortened by 4 bases and J by 4 bases, with 9 bases between the two germline ends. CDR3 length: 13 amino acids.

This clonotype was detected many times. V is TRBV15 and J is TRBJ2-3, with a tentative D call TRBD2 (6 bases). In germline, CDR1 is LNHNV, CDR2 YYDKDF (reference sequence). The CDR3 consists of 13 residues. Between the trimmed V and J ends, which lost 1 base and 8 bases, there was a span of 10 bases. The CDR3 loop reads CATSRGRDSTQYF. The CDR3 nucleotides read TGTGCCACCAGCAGAGGCCGGGACTCTACGCAGTATTTT. The variable domain in full, completed from reference TRBV15 and TRBJ2-3, reads DAMVIQNPRYQVTQFGKPVTLSCSQTLNHNVMYWYQQKSSQAPKLLFHYYDKDFNNEADTPDNFQSRRPNTSFCFLDIRSPGLGDTAMYLCATSRGRDSTQYFGPGTRLTVL.

The chain has TRBV12-3 or TRBV12-4 and TRBJ1-2; D perhaps matches TRBD1 (6 bases). The CDR3 is 15 amino acids. The V end was cut by 4 bases, the J end by 5 bases, with 17 bases between. This CDR3 reads CASSSGTGGYYGYTF. CDR3 nucleotides: TGTGCCAGCAGTTCCGGGACGGGGGGCTATTATGGCTACACCTTC.

The chain is built from TRBV7-6 and TRBJ2-5; D may be TRBD2 (5 bases). Germline lookup yields CDR1 SGHVS and CDR2 FNYEAQ. The V gene lost 7 bases and the J gene lost 5 bases, with 14 bases spanning the gap. The CDR3 contains 13 residues. The CDR3 DNA reads as TGTGCCAGCACTGAAGTCCGAGGGGAGACCCAGTACTTC. This codes for CASTEVRGETQYF.

Note on this clonotype: A much larger clonotype is one base distant, so this may be a read error. The chain combines TRBV12-3 or TRBV12-4 with TRBJ2-7, with D unresolved. With 1 base removed from V and 10 bases from J, the gap between germline ends came to 11 bases. The length of the CDR3 is 12 residues. Here the CDR3 reads CASSLGGFDQYF. Here the CDR3 DNA reads TGTGCCAGCAGTTTAGGGGGATTCGACCAGTACTTC.

Turning to this clonotype: One base away lies a much larger clone, so this may be a sequencing read error. The V gene is TRBV7-6, the J gene TRBJ2-1; no definite D call. CDR1 is SGHVS, CDR2 FNYEAQ, per germline. The CDR3 consists of 15 residues. The CDR3 here is CAGSSTQNLVNEQFF. The DNA of the CDR3 is TGTGCCGGCAGCTCGACACAGAATTTGGTGAATGAGCAGTTCTTC. Based on the CDR3 plus reference TRBV7-6 and TRBJ2-1, the full variable domain is GAGVSQSPRYKVTKRGQDVALRCDPISGHVSLYWYRQALGQGPEFLTYFNYEAQQDKSGLPNDRFSAERPEGSISTLTIQRTEQRDSAMYRCAGSSTQNLVNEQFFGPGTRLTVL.

The chain has TRBV28 and TRBJ1-2; weak D call: TRBD1 (5 bases). V was clipped by 5 bases and J by 8 bases, with 18 bases between them. Germline-derived CDR1 and CDR2 are MDHEN and SYDVKM. The CDR3 extends over 14 amino acids. The CDR3 bases are TGTGCCAGCAGTCAAGGGCGGCAGGGCAACGGCTACACCTTC. Protein product: CASSQGRQGNGYTF.

This clonotype was detected a few times. J is TRBJ1-5 and V is TRBV27; D remains unclear. This CDR3 is built from 16 residues. V was clipped by 0 bases and J by 1 base, with 10 bases between them. Germline CDR1 is MNHEY and CDR2 is SMNVEV (reference sequence). The CDR3 loop is CASSLSSGRSNQPQHF. CDR3 nucleotides: TGTGCCAGCAGTTTATCGTCGGGCAGGAGCAATCAGCCCCAGCATTTT.

This clonotype occurred many times. This chain uses TRBV12-3 or TRBV12-4 with TRBJ1-5; possible D gene TRBD1, 5 bases. This CDR3 has 14 amino acids. Trimming pared 1 base from V and 6 bases from J, leaving 10 bases between. CDR3 bases: TGTGCCAGCAGTTTAGGAGAGGGGTCTCAGCCCCAGCATTTT. Translated, it gives CASSLGEGSQPQHF.

The J gene is TRBJ2-3, the V gene TRBV3-1, with D unclear. Germline-derived CDR1 and CDR2 are LGHDT and YNNKEL (reference sequence). This CDR3 has 13 residues. Trimming cost V 0 bases and J 7 bases, with 8 bases left between them. CDR3 sequence reads: CASSQDPNYTQYF. The CDR3 DNA is TGTGCCAGCAGCCAAGACCCCAATTATACGCAGTATTTT.

This chain uses TRBV9 with TRBJ2-1; no firm D call. The CDR3 is 14 amino acids. V lost 4 bases and J 0 bases, leaving 8 bases between the germline ends. The V gene's germline CDR1 is SGDLS and CDR2 YYNGEE. CDR3 sequence: CASSSRFSYNEQFF. CDR3 bases: TGTGCCAGCAGCTCTAGGTTCTCCTACAATGAGCAGTTCTTC.

V usage is TRBV28 and J usage is TRBJ2-7; D call uncertain. Trimming left V 7 bases short and J 3 bases short, with 10 bases between. Germline CDR1 and CDR2: MDHEN and SYDVKM. The length of the CDR3 is 12 residues. CDR3 coding DNA: TGTGCCAGCACCCTCGGGCTCTACGAGCAGTACTTC. Translating it yields CASTLGLYEQYF.

CDR3 sequence (DNA): TGCAGCGTAGCCGGGACAGGGGGCTTATGGGCCAACGTCCTGACTTTC. This translates into CSVAGTGGLWANVLTF. The V call is TRBV29-1, the J call TRBJ2-6; TRBD1 agrees at 12 bases. Trimming removed 6 bases from V and 5 bases from J; junction bases left unmatched: 8. Germline V gene sequence: CDR1 SQVTM, CDR2 ANQGSEA. The CDR3 runs to 16 residues.

This clonotype was recorded a few times. This chain links TRBV13 with TRBJ1-1; D is uncertain. The germline gives CDR1 PRHDT, CDR2 FYEKMQ (reference sequence). This CDR3 has 11 amino acids. The V end lost 4 bases, the J end lost 10 bases, and 10 bases lay between the germline ends. The CDR3 is CASSSKKGAFF. The CDR3 coding sequence is TGTGCCAGCAGCTCTAAAAAGGGAGCTTTCTTT.

This chain joins TRBV6-2 or TRBV6-3 and TRBJ2-3; 9 nucleotides align to TRBD1. The V gene end was trimmed by 7 bases and the J gene end by 2 bases; junction bases not matched to a gene: 4. This CDR3 comprises 14 residues. Germline values: CDR1 MNHEY, CDR2 SVGEGT. The CDR3: CASTKQGATDTQYF. As DNA, the CDR3 is TGTGCCAGCACCAAACAGGGGGCCACAGATACGCAGTATTTT.

This chain links TRBV7-2 with TRBJ1-2; TRBD1 agrees at 7 bases. The germline V gene has CDR1 SGHTA and CDR2 FQGNSA. V trimming: 5 bases; J trimming: 4 bases; junction bases outside the gene matches: 7. The CDR3 contains 14 residues. CDR3 loop: CASSQGGSSYGYTF. The CDR3 bases are TGTGCCAGCAGCCAAGGGGGCAGCAGCTATGGCTACACCTTC.

This clonotype turned up a few times. This sequence joins TRBV12-3 or TRBV12-4 and TRBJ2-5, with 13 bases aligning to TRBD2. This CDR3 region has 15 residues. The J segment lost 11 bases and the V segment lost 6 bases, leaving 12 bases of the junction unmatched. The CDR3 DNA reads TGTGCCAGCAGGGGGGGACTAGCGGGGAACAATGAGCAGTACTTC. This encodes CASRGGLAGNNEQYF.

Concerning this clonotype itself: At one of its ends the junction is not consistent with the germline gene, which may arise from a read error. The chain employs TRBV14 and TRBJ2-1; maybe TRBD2 (5 bases). From germline, CDR1 is SGHDN and CDR2 FVKESK. The CDR3 runs to 15 residues. CDR3 sequence (DNA): TGTGCCAGCAGCAAAGAGACTTCGAGAGGGAATGAGCAGTTCTTC. It translates to CASSKETSRGNEQFF.

Regarding this clonotype: A read error is possible here, since a much larger clone lies one base away. The chain has TRBV12-3 or TRBV12-4 and TRBJ2-3; D is perhaps TRBD1 (5 bases). The CDR3 covers 13 residues. Trimming left V 7 bases short and J 0 bases short, with 8 bases between. CDR3 sequence (DNA): TGTGCCAGCAAAGGGGCGAGCACAGATACGCAGTATTTT. Its protein product is CASKGASTDTQYF.

In this sample, this clonotype turned up a few times. The V call is TRBV7-2, the J call TRBJ2-5, with D perhaps matching TRBD2 (5 bases). Germline lookup yields CDR1 SGHTA and CDR2 FQGNSA. This CDR3 contains 13 residues. V lost 5 bases, J lost 5 bases, and 12 bases lay in between. The CDR3 reads CASSRTLHETQYF. CDR3 sequence (DNA): TGTGCCAGCAGCCGGACTCTCCACGAGACCCAGTACTTC.